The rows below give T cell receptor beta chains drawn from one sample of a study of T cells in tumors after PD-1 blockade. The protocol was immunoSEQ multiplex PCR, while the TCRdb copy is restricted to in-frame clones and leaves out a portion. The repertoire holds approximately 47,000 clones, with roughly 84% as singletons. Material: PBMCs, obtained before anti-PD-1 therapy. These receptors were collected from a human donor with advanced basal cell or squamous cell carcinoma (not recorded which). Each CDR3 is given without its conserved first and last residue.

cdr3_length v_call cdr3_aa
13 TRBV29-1 STPDLAGRADTQY
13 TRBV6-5 ASSQGTVITDTQY
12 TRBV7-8 ASSSAGGQETQY
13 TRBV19 ASNDWTSGKETQY
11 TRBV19 ASSISRGNEQF
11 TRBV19 ASCDARNSPLH
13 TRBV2 ATSRVSPSGNTIY
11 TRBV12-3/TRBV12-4 ASSLWGHGELF
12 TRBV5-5 ASSLSLSAEEQY
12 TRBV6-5 ASNPTGSNQPQH
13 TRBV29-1 SPSPSGGRVTEAF
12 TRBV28 ASRAFREKVEQY
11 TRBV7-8 ASNVGGRQPQH
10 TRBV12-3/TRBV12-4 ASTLPNNEQF
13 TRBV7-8 ASSLVGTGQFGYT
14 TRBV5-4 ASSPGLAGFTDTQY
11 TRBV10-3 ATLIGGANVLT
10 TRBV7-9 ASSPGGNEQF
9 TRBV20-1 SASGLHEQY
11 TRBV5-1 ASSLRYQETQY
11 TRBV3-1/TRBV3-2 ASSRLGGTEQF
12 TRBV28 ASKVGQITDTQY
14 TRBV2 ASSESRDRGYQPQH
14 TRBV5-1 ASRDGAGTSTDTQY
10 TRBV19 ASASVGETQY
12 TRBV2 ASSEERESPGYT
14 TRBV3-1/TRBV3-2 ASSQVRRLAEGEQF
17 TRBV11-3 ASSLDGQRILTSGNTIY
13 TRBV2 ASSPGTGSTDTQY
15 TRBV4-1 ASSQASGMLSYNEQF
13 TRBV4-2 ASSQTDREGTEAF
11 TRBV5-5 ASSWDSLRAQY
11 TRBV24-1 ATSEEGDNEQF
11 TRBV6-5 ASKARGNYEQY
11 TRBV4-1 ASSQGSGYGYT
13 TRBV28 ASSLGAQGTYEQY
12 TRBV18 ASSLEESSTEAF
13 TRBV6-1 ASSEAGTLNTEAF
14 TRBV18 ASSPELAGLQETQY
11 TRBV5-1 ASRPGTEETQY
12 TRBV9 ASSDRIFGNTIY
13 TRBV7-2 ASSGARGAQETQY
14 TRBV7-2 ASSLEGRGGTDTQY
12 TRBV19 ASSRDSAGTEAF
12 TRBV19 ASSPRDSDYGYT